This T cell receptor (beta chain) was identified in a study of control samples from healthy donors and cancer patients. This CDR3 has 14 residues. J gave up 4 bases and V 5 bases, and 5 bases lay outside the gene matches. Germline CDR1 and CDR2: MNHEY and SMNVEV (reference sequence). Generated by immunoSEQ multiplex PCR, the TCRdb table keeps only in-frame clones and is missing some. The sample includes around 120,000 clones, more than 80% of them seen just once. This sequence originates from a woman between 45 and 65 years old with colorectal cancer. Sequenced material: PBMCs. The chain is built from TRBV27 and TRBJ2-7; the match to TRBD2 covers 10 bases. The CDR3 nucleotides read TGTGCCAGCAGTCTCAGCGGGAGGGTATACGAGCAGTACTTC. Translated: CASSLSGRVYEQYF.